The T cell receptor (beta chain) described here comes from a study of cytomegalovirus exposure and HLA in healthy donors. This CDR3 is built from 16 residues. Trimming at V came to 0 bases and at J to 5 bases, leaving 8 bases not matched to a gene. Germline V gene lookup returns CDR1 MGHRA and CDR2 YSYEKL. This clone occurred once. The study ran its PCR with 60 Vbeta and 13 Jbeta primers. This table comes from immunoSEQ multiplex PCR, and its TCRdb copy is limited to in-frame clones, with some not included. The sample lists about 160,000 clones, roughly 82% occurring once. This chain joins TRBV4-1 and TRBJ1-2, with TRBD1 matching 8 bases. The sequence derives from a girl aged 10 to 17 in good health and CMV-seropositive. What was sequenced was PBMCs. In nucleotides, the CDR3 is TGCGCCAGCAGCCAAGATTTCCAGGGGGCGGTGTATGGCTACACCTTC. It yields the protein CASSQDFQGAVYGYTF.